The rows below give T cell receptor beta chains drawn from one sample of a study of Ad26.COV2.S vaccination and SARS-CoV-2 variants. The method was immunoSEQ multiplex PCR; TCRdb's version includes in-frame clones alone and lacks a portion of them. The repertoire holds about 350,000 clones, with 75% to 90% as singletons. Source: peripheral blood, taken in a trial of Ad26.COV2.S vaccine versus placebo. Receptor source: a person aged 18-65 years who received the Ad26.COV2.S COVID-19 vaccine or a placebo. Each CDR3 is given with its conserved first and last residue. Clone size is given for some rows only: seen once, a few or many times, or a class if the clone is expanded.

v_gene	j_gene	abundance	CDR3aa
TRBV7-9	TRBJ1-4	once	CASSLDRARSEKLFF
TRBV7-2	TRBJ2-1	NA	CASSSRGWDTKYNEQFF
TRBV6-5	TRBJ1-6	NA	CASRNRDRGDSPLHF
TRBV3-1/TRBV3-2	TRBJ2-2	few	CASSQGAGYTGELFF
TRBV15	TRBJ2-2	NA	CATSRNLQGLDRELFF
TRBV2	TRBJ1-6	NA	CASSWNSPLHF
TRBV28	TRBJ2-7	NA	CASSLRMSGSEQYF
TRBV6-5	TRBJ2-7	NA	CASSKGDKYYEQYF
TRBV3-1/TRBV3-2	TRBJ1-6	NA	CASSQRQGARNSPLHF
TRBV6-5	TRBJ1-2	NA	CASSSAGGGRYGYTF
TRBV25-1	TRBJ2-5	NA	CASTSRGRKETQYF
TRBV27	TRBJ2-1	NA	CASSFYRTSGYNEQFF
TRBV4-2	TRBJ2-5	NA	CASSQEANQETQYF
TRBV19	TRBJ2-1	NA	CASSISASGKEQFF
TRBV5-1	TRBJ2-2	NA	CASSLDAGLGGELFF
TRBV4-1	TRBJ2-3	NA	CASSQVEDSTDTQYF
TRBV12-5	TRBJ1-4	NA	CASGLVPLGQGTANEKLFF
TRBV27	TRBJ2-1	NA	CASSLLDGRNEQFF
TRBV10-1	TRBJ2-3	NA	CASSESSSTDTQYF
TRBV27	TRBJ1-5	NA	CASSLLAGSNQPQHF
TRBV28	TRBJ1-6	many	CASSPAGTSGSPLHF
TRBV3-1/TRBV3-2	TRBJ1-5	NA	CASSRGGNQPQHF